This T cell receptor (beta chain) was observed in a study of OX40 agonist ivuxolimab in advanced cancers. The CDR3 extends over 13 amino acids. Trimming took off 0 bases at V and 5 bases at J, with 8 bases between the two ends. Germline V gene data show CDR1 as SGDLS and CDR2 as YYNGEE. TCRdb's copy holds only in-frame clones and misses some; the assay was immunoSEQ multiplex PCR. The top ten clones hold around 1.7% of a sample with roughly 71,000 clones, roughly 84% of them seen once. This clone is medium-sized. This chain uses TRBV9 with TRBJ1-1; no definite D call. This specimen consisted of CD4+ or CD8+ T cells sorted from blood, obtained in a trial of the OX40 agonist ivuxolimab. The source of this sequence is an adult with an advanced solid tumor such as melanoma, head and neck, liver or kidney cancer. The CDR3 region is CASSVDPRTEAFF. CDR3 nucleotide sequence: TGTGCCAGCAGCGTAGACCCTCGAACTGAAGCTTTCTTT. Complete variable domain (other parts from reference TRBV9 and TRBJ1-1): DSGVTQTPKHLITATGQRVTLRCSPRSGDLSVYWYQQSLDQGLQFLIQYYNGEERAKGNILERFSAQQFPDLHSELNLSSLELGDSALYFCASSVDPRTEAFFGQGTRLTVV.